The rows below give T cell receptor beta chains drawn from one sample of a study of CD8 T cells in Susac syndrome. Using its own MiXCR run on the immunoSEQ multiplex PCR reads, TCRdb lists one record per CDR3 protein. The sample includes about 120,000 distinct CDR3 sequences, roughly 94% of them seen just once. The sample taken for sequencing was CD8+ T cells from PBMCs. The receptors were gathered from a human donor with Susac syndrome. Both conserved end residues are part of each CDR3. The D gene is left open where the match is weak. Clone size appears in some rows only: once, few, many, or a class for an expanded clone.

>-|TRBJ2-7|TRBV29-1|-
TGCAGCGTTGTATGGGCAGGGACCTACGAGCAGTACTTC
CSVVWAGTYEQYF
>-|TRBJ2-5|TRBV9|-
TGTGCCAGCAGCGTAGAGGGGGTTCTAGAGACCCAGTACTTC
CASSVEGVLETQYF
>-|TRBJ2-5|TRBV20-1|-
TGCAGTGCTAGAGTTTACTACCAAGAGACCCAGTACTTC
CSARVYYQETQYF
>TRBD1|TRBJ1-2|TRBV20-1|-
TGCAGTGCTACGCGACAGGGGGGTAGGGGCTACACCTTC
CSATRQGGRGYTF
>-|TRBJ2-7|TRBV7-7|-
TGTGCTAGCTCAGCCGACACCTCCTACGAGCAGTACTTC
CASSADTSYEQYF
>TRBD2|TRBJ2-5|TRBV3-1|-
TGTGCCAGCAGCCGCGATACTAGCGGGGCCTTCCAAGAGACCCAGTACTTC
CASSRDTSGAFQETQYF
>-|TRBJ2-4|TRBV12-5|-
TGTGCTAGTGGACCCCTGGGTGAGGGGGGCAAAAACATTCAGTACTTC
CASGPLGEGGKNIQYF
>-|TRBJ1-6|TRBV3-1|-
TGTGCCAGCAGCCAAGAGGTTGGCTGGGATAATTCACCCCTCCACTTT
CASSQEVGWDNSPLHF
>TRBD2|TRBJ2-5|TRBV19|-
TGTGCCAGTAGTACAAGTGGAGCGGGGCTCGAGACCCAGTACTTC
CASSTSGAGLETQYF
>TRBD1|TRBJ1-1|TRBV15|once
TGTGCCACCAGCAGAGTTGGGACAGACCCGAACACTGAAGCTTTCTTT
CATSRVGTDPNTEAFF
>TRBD2|TRBJ2-2|TRBV5-4|-
TGTGCCAGCAGCCTGACTAGCGGGATAAACACCGGGGAGCTGTTTTTT
CASSLTSGINTGELFF
>-|TRBJ2-7|TRBV5-1|-
TGCGCCAGCAGCTTGGTACCGGCCGAGCAGTACTTC
CASSLVPAEQYF
>-|TRBJ2-4|TRBV7-9|-
TGTGCCAGCAGCTTACCGCTCGACCCAGCCAAAAACATTCAGTACTTC
CASSLPLDPAKNIQYF
>-|TRBJ1-1|TRBV5-5|-
TGTGCCAGCAGCTTGGGTTGGGTTGCCACTGAAGCTTTCTTT
CASSLGWVATEAFF
>-|TRBJ2-1|TRBV29-1|-
TGCAGCGTTGAAGATATAGGGGGTGACAATGAGCAGTTCTTC
CSVEDIGGDNEQFF
>TRBD2|TRBJ2-3|TRBV20-1|-
TGCAGTGCTAGAGGCGGACTAGCCCCTACAGATACGCAGTATTTT
CSARGGLAPTDTQYF
>TRBD1|TRBJ2-7|TRBV20-1|-
TGCAGTGCGCTCGGACAGGGTGATTTGTACGAGCAGTACTTC
CSALGQGDLYEQYF
>-|TRBJ1-1|TRBV7-9|-
TGTGCCAGCAGCCGTCCCCAGGGAGAAGCTTTCTTT
CASSRPQGEAFF
>-|TRBJ2-1|TRBV7-9|-
TGTGCCAGCAGCTTAGGACAGATTTCCTACAATGAGCAGTTCTTC
CASSLGQISYNEQFF
>-|TRBJ2-7|TRBV5-4|-
TGTGCCAGCTCGAATTGGGATGGGAACTCCTACGAGCAGTACTTC
CASSNWDGNSYEQYF
>-|TRBJ2-7|TRBV27|once
TGTGCCAGCAGTTTCAGCAAATCCTACGAGCAGTACTTC
CASSFSKSYEQYF
>-|TRBJ1-6|TRBV6-2/TRBV6-3|-
TGTGCCAGCAGCCCCGCCGGCGCCCTCCACTTT
CASSPAGALHF
>TRBD1|TRBJ2-3|TRBV5-1|-
TGCGCCAGCAGCTTGCAGACAGGGGCCTCAGATACGCAGTATTTT
CASSLQTGASDTQYF
>TRBD2|TRBJ2-7|TRBV14|-
TGTGCCAGCAGTAGGATAGCGGGGTACGAGCAGTACTTC
CASSRIAGYEQYF
>-|TRBJ1-1|TRBV6-2/TRBV6-3|-
TGTGCCAGCAGTCCCGGGTCAGGGAACACTGAAGCTTTCTTT
CASSPGSGNTEAFF
>-|TRBJ1-1|TRBV5-1|-
TGCGCCAGCAGGTCTCCGGGCCCCTGGACTGAAGCTTTCTTT
CASRSPGPWTEAFF
>-|TRBJ2-5|TRBV27|-
TGTGCCAGCAGTGCCATATTCAGAGCGGAGACCCAGTACTTC
CASSAIFRAETQYF
>-|TRBJ1-2|TRBV9|once
TGTGCCAGCACCGTTGACAGCACGGGCTACACCTTC
CASTVDSTGYTF
>-|TRBJ2-6|TRBV20-1|-
TGCAGTGCTAGAGAACGGGGGGCCAACGTCCTGACTTTC
CSARERGANVLTF
>-|TRBJ1-6|TRBV7-6|-
TGTGCCAGCAGCCCAGATGGTAATTCACCCCTCCACTTT
CASSPDGNSPLHF
>-|TRBJ1-4|TRBV13|-
TGTGCCAGCAGCTTAGGAGGGGCGAATGAAAAACTGTTTTTT
CASSLGGANEKLFF
>-|TRBJ2-6|TRBV6-5|once
TGTGCCACTTCCGAAGGGGCCAACGTCCTGACTTTC
CATSEGANVLTF
>TRBD2|TRBJ2-1|TRBV4-2|few
TGTGCCAGCAGCCCGAGCGGGGGCGGCGACAATGAGCAGTTCTTC
CASSPSGGGDNEQFF
>-|TRBJ2-7|TRBV4-1|-
TGCGCCAGCAGCCCAATGGGATTTAGCGACGAGCAGTACTTC
CASSPMGFSDEQYF
>TRBD1|TRBJ1-5|TRBV5-1|-
TGCGCCAGCAGCTTCAGGGACAGCCGGGATAGCAATCAGCCCCAGCATTTT
CASSFRDSRDSNQPQHF
>-|TRBJ1-2|TRBV7-9|-
TGTGCCAGCAGCCCGGACTATGGCTACACCTTC
CASSPDYGYTF
>-|TRBJ1-1|TRBV12-5|-
TGTGCTAGTGGTTTACAGGCTGTCACTGAAGCTTTCTTT
CASGLQAVTEAFF
>TRBD1|TRBJ2-2|TRBV7-8|-
TGTGCCAGCAGCTTGGGACCGGGACAGGCGGGCACCGGGGAGCTGTTTTTT
CASSLGPGQAGTGELFF
>TRBD1|TRBJ1-2|TRBV29-1|few
TGCAGCGTTGGACAGGGTGATGGCTACACCTTC
CSVGQGDGYTF
>-|TRBJ1-3|TRBV7-9|-
TGTGCCAGCAGCTTAGGGCCAAAGGAGGGAAACACCATATATTTT
CASSLGPKEGNTIYF
>-|TRBJ1-1|TRBV3-1|once
TGTGCCAGCAGCCAGGGTAAAGATGTAGGCACTGAAGCTTTCTTT
CASSQGKDVGTEAFF
>TRBD1|TRBJ1-2|TRBV4-3|-
TGCGCCAGCAGCCCTTTTCGGACAGGGACCTATGGCTACACCTTC
CASSPFRTGTYGYTF
>TRBD2|TRBJ2-3|TRBV15|-
TGTGCCACCAGCAGTATACCGGGACTAGCGGTAGCGCAGTATTTT
CATSSIPGLAVAQYF
>TRBD1|TRBJ1-1|TRBV3-1|-
TGTGCCAGCAGCCGTGACAGGGGGTATCGTAACACTGAAGCTTTCTTT
CASSRDRGYRNTEAFF
>-|TRBJ2-7|TRBV20-1|-
TGCAGTGCTAAAACGGCGGGGAACCGCTACGAGCAGTACTTC
CSAKTAGNRYEQYF
>-|TRBJ1-2|TRBV5-4|-
TGTGCCAGCAGCGAAGACAGGATATCAGAGGTGGGGTACTATGGCTACACCTTC
CASSEDRISEVGYYGYTF
>-|TRBJ1-2|TRBV27|-
TGTGCCAGCAGTCCCCTGGACGGAGCAAACTATGGCTACACCTTC
CASSPLDGANYGYTF